The present T cell receptor (beta chain) was sequenced within a study of blood T cells in healthy people across ages. General study findings and limits: Strongly correlated with naive T cell percentage was TCR beta diversity. Researchers deemed the diversity estimates from one million T cells underestimates. Roughly linear age-related decline in beta diversity appeared, significant by age roughly 40.

About this clonotype: Its cognate antigen is unknown.

V was shortened by 1 base and J by 8 bases, with 12 bases between the two germline ends. Looked up from germline, CDR1 is SGHVS and CDR2 is FNYEAQ. This CDR3 has 14 residues. Combining a sample-barcoded 5' primer with a J-beta primer mix, a second PCR ran for roughly 7 to 11 cycles. A single record per CDR3 protein comes from TCRdb applying MiXCR to the 5' RACE reads. The data contain 1.5 million to 2 million distinct CDR3 sequences, around half of them singletons. The sequence was collected from a woman in her 40s in good health. The chain employs TRBV7-6 and TRBJ2-1; D remains unclear. The sample was blood. This CDR3 reads CASSLGGLAHEQFF. The CDR3 region has the DNA TGTGCCAGCAGCTTAGGTGGGTTAGCTCATGAGCAGTTCTTC.